These T cell receptor beta chains were read from a single sample in a study of blood T cell repertoires in COVID-19. The method was immunoSEQ multiplex PCR; TCRdb's version includes in-frame clones alone and lacks a portion of them. Altogether around 89,000 clones are present, around 89% being singletons, with the ten largest covering 8% to 10%. The specimen sequenced was peripheral blood. Every receptor here comes from a man aged 45-60 years with acute or convalescent COVID-19. Each CDR3 is given with its conserved first and last residue. The D gene is left open where the match is weak. Where a row states a size, it is once, few, many or the class of an expanded clone; other rows omit it.

J gene	D gene	V gene	clone size	CDR3 protein	CDR3 DNA
TRBJ2-2	TRBD2	TRBV7-9	.	CASSLAAGGPIGAGELFF	TGTGCCAGCAGCTTAGCAGCGGGGGGGCCGATCGGTGCCGGGGAGCTGTTTTTT
TRBJ1-1	.	TRBV7-2	.	CASSSPGGTEAFF	TGTGCCAGCAGCTCTCCGGGTGGCACTGAAGCTTTCTTT
TRBJ1-6	.	TRBV9	few	CASSVSGRLINSPLHF	TGTGCCAGCAGCGTAAGCGGGCGGCTCATTAATTCACCCCTCCACTTT
TRBJ1-1	.	TRBV6-5	few	CASSTRGSTEAFF	TGTGCCAGCAGTACCAGGGGAAGCACTGAAGCTTTCTTT
TRBJ2-3	TRBD2	TRBV28	once	CASSFDGTSTLDTQYF	TGTGCCAGCAGTTTCGATGGGACTAGTACCTTAGATACGCAGTATTTT
TRBJ2-5	TRBD2	TRBV28	.	CASSLGGKRETQYF	TGTGCCAGCAGTTTGGGAGGGAAGAGAGAGACCCAGTACTTC
TRBJ1-5	.	TRBV12-3/TRBV12-4	.	CASSLTVNQPQHF	TGTGCCAGCAGTTTAACGGTTAATCAGCCCCAGCATTTT
TRBJ1-2	.	TRBV7-9	.	CASSLGRVGYTF	TGTGCCAGCAGCTTAGGGAGAGTAGGCTACACCTTC
TRBJ2-7	TRBD2	TRBV6-6	.	CASSGTSGSYEQYF	TGTGCCAGCAGTGGGACTAGCGGTTCCTACGAGCAGTACTTC
TRBJ1-1	.	TRBV7-2	.	CASSLGPGNTEAFF	TGTGCCAGCAGCTTAGGTCCGGGAAACACTGAAGCTTTCTTT
TRBJ2-5	TRBD1	TRBV10-1	.	CASKGQGGETQYF	TGCGCCAGCAAGGGACAGGGTGGTGAGACCCAGTACTTC
TRBJ1-6	TRBD1	TRBV14	.	CASSQEQGVLYNSPLHF	TGTGCCAGCAGCCAAGAGCAGGGGGTCCTATATAATTCACCCCTCCACTTT
TRBJ1-4	TRBD1	TRBV6-5	.	CASSLGQGTNEKLFF	TGTGCCAGCAGCCTCGGACAGGGCACGAATGAAAAACTGTTTTTT
TRBJ2-5	.	TRBV18	.	CASSPRPARGTQYF	TGTGCCAGCTCACCACGACCGGCCCGGGGGACCCAGTACTTC
TRBJ2-1	TRBD1	TRBV7-9	.	CASSLAGTANEQFF	TGTGCCAGCAGCTTAGCCGGGACAGCTAATGAGCAGTTCTTC
TRBJ1-4	.	TRBV5-1	.	CASSFRGDGHEKLFF	TGCGCCAGCAGCTTTCGGGGGGACGGACATGAAAAACTGTTTTTT
TRBJ1-6	.	TRBV5-1	.	CASSLDPGANNSPLHF	TGCGCCAGCAGCTTGGATCCAGGGGCGAATAATTCACCCCTCCACTTT
TRBJ2-5	TRBD2	TRBV2	.	CASRLSGVRVQTQYF	TGTGCCAGCAGGCTTAGCGGGGTACGGGTACAGACCCAGTACTTC
TRBJ1-4	TRBD1	TRBV15	.	CATSRDRGAEKLFF	TGTGCCACCAGCAGGGACAGGGGGGCTGAAAAACTGTTTTTT
TRBJ1-4	.	TRBV5-1	.	CASSLMEGANEKLFF	TGCGCCAGCAGCTTGATGGAAGGGGCTAATGAAAAACTGTTTTTT
TRBJ1-1	.	TRBV18	.	CASSLDDRRNTEAFF	TGTGCCAGCTCACTAGATGACAGAAGGAACACTGAAGCTTTCTTT
TRBJ2-1	TRBD1	TRBV18	.	CASSPYGQGGSYNEQFF	TGTGCCAGCTCACCTTATGGACAGGGCGGTTCCTACAATGAGCAGTTCTTC
TRBJ1-1	TRBD1	TRBV5-1	.	CASSLTGGTNTEAFF	TGCGCCAGCAGCCTGACAGGGGGGACAAACACTGAAGCTTTCTTT
TRBJ2-7	TRBD2	TRBV11-2	.	CASSLATSGGGYEQYF	TGTGCCAGCAGCTTAGCTACTAGCGGGGGGGGTTACGAGCAGTACTTC
TRBJ1-2	TRBD1	TRBV3-1/TRBV3-2	.	CASSAGQGGNYGYTF	TGTGCCAGCAGCGCGGGACAGGGGGGTAACTATGGCTACACCTTC
TRBJ1-5	.	TRBV5-1	.	CASSLTGGLGQPQHF	TGCGCCAGCAGCTTGACGGGGGGCCTGGGTCAGCCCCAGCATTTT
TRBJ1-1	TRBD1	TRBV11-3	.	CASSSDRANTEAFF	TGTGCCAGCAGCTCGGACAGGGCGAACACTGAAGCTTTCTTT
TRBJ2-1	.	TRBV29-1	few	CSVGANNEQFF	TGCAGCGTCGGAGCCAACAATGAGCAGTTCTTC
TRBJ1-1	.	TRBV15	.	CATSRDLGRNTEAFF	TGTGCCACCAGCAGAGATCTAGGCAGGAACACTGAAGCTTTCTTT
TRBJ2-1	TRBD2	TRBV5-1	.	CASTSGDYNEQFF	TGCGCCAGCACGAGCGGGGATTACAATGAGCAGTTCTTC
TRBJ1-2	.	TRBV7-2	.	CASSLVGGDYGYTF	TGTGCCAGCAGCTTAGTTGGGGGGGACTATGGCTACACCTTC
TRBJ1-1	.	TRBV30	.	CAWSVRQNTEAFF	TGTGCCTGGAGTGTACGACAGAACACTGAAGCTTTCTTT
TRBJ2-3	TRBD2	TRBV28	.	CASSFANLAGESTDTQYF	TGTGCCAGCAGTTTCGCGAATCTAGCGGGGGAGAGCACAGATACGCAGTATTTT
TRBJ2-3	TRBD2	TRBV19	.	CASKSSGGVTDTQYF	TGTGCCAGTAAGTCGAGCGGGGGGGTCACAGATACGCAGTATTTT
TRBJ1-6	.	TRBV10-3	.	CAAGGTGLTSSYNSPLHF	TGTGCCGCAGGAGGTACAGGGCTGACGAGCTCCTATAATTCACCCCTCCACTTT
TRBJ1-2	.	TRBV18	.	CASSPDTGFTDYGYTF	TGTGCCAGCTCACCCGACACAGGGTTCACTGACTATGGCTACACCTTC
TRBJ2-1	.	TRBV7-6	.	CASSDRGYNEQFF	TGTGCCAGCAGCGACCGGGGATACAATGAGCAGTTCTTC
TRBJ2-2	TRBD1	TRBV9	.	CASSTGQGAGELFF	TGTGCCAGCAGCACTGGACAGGGGGCCGGGGAGCTGTTTTTT
TRBJ1-4	TRBD1	TRBV3-1/TRBV3-2	.	CASSQGQGSGKLFF	TGTGCCAGCAGCCAAGGACAGGGTAGCGGAAAACTGTTTTTT
TRBJ2-3	.	TRBV29-1	.	CSVEGTQDPPSTDTQYF	TGCAGCGTTGAAGGGACTCAGGACCCCCCTAGCACAGATACGCAGTATTTT